This T cell receptor (beta chain) is drawn from a study of shared clonotypes between healthy human individuals (dated by TCRdb to the early 2020s). Regarding the research as a whole: Three men and a couple of women, aged 18 to 49 years, made up the cohort. For each donor, CD4 naive and CD4 memory were each given three plates, CD8 naive was given two plates, and CD8 memory was given one plate. Blood TCR repertoires of about five healthy adults were deeply sequenced to estimate repertoire size and the extent of clonotype sharing between individuals. To increase sequencing depth and limit assay-specific biases, TCR repertoire library preparation and sequencing were carried out by different laboratories using diverse techniques. Per donor, leukapheresis produced somewhere between about 0.94 and 9.5 billion PBMCs.

Using the deep immunoSEQ assay, multiplex PCR amplified TCR CDR3 regions from genomic DNA. Extracted genomic DNA from each cell subset was distributed evenly across all wells of several immunoSEQ 96-well plates, and each plate was treated as a replicate. Each replicate PCR for sorted subsets received around 0.2 ug genomic DNA, equal to around 32,000 T cell genomes. Purified libraries were quantified with a Qubit 3.0 fluorometer, sized on a Bioanalyzer 2100, and re-quantified with the KAPA Library Quantification kit. A separate single-read 150-cycle Illumina NextSeq 550 flow cell was used to sequence each immunoSEQ 96-well plate. In the paper's pipeline: Because the immunoSEQ output held only junctional sequences and lacked quality scores, the filtering could not match the filtering applied to full-length reads. To assign V/J genes and CDR3, sequences were annotated using PyIR, a Python wrapper for IgBLAST v1.9, with IMGT germline references. Any read was removed if the V/J assignment was weak (E-value above 1e-6), the CDR3 was missing, or the read contained stop codons, out-of-frame junctions, or ambiguous translated residues. A V3J clonotype was defined by an identical inferred V gene, J gene, and CDR3 amino acid sequence. Percentage overlap between repertoires was computed as shared unique clonotypes divided by the size of the smaller repertoire. RTK rarefaction, the Chao1 estimator, and Recon v2.1 estimates of unobserved clonotypes were used to assess repertoire richness. Generation probabilities were computed with OLGA for all TCRbeta clonotypes obtained by the gDNA method from a handful of donors. What TCRdb holds here is the immuneACCESS table cut down to in-frame rearrangements. Part of the clones is not present; checked against another copy, under half of the missing clones reflect an unresolved V gene, and the others are unexplained. V and J calls and clone size are given by that table; D and trimming were obtained from the DNA. This sample has 2 million to 2.5 million clones in its table, and about 95% of those were observed once. The top ten clonotypes cover approximately 1.2% of the sample.

Notes on this clone: Its antigen remains undetermined. Base qualities are missing; no much larger clone stands one base away.

The CDR3 sequence holds 15 residues, the cysteine and phenylalanine included. Just CDR3 DNA is preserved here, 45 bases in frame from base 1. Looking up the germline V gene yields CDR1 LGHNA and CDR2 YSLEER. At the junction V is shortened by 0 bases and J by 6 bases, with 11 bases in between. Overall study outcomes, separate from this receptor: Approximately 5% of naive CD4, around 4% of naive CD8, 2% to 2.5% of memory CD4, and approximately 0.4% of memory CD8 clonotypes were shared across several donors. Because the study included only a small number of donors, the genetic and exposure-history diversity represented was limited. Sampling was limited to blood, and TCR repertoires in tissue likely differ from TCR repertoires in blood. Compared with non-shared clonotypes, the clonotypes found in all four sorted-subset donors had higher generation probabilities. Based on pairwise subsampling, the degree of clonotype sharing among donors was expected to be affected by sequencing depth. Rarefaction of sorted-subset datasets indicated incomplete sequencing despite the large sequencing depth. Estimated clonotype richness was generally larger for naive than for memory subsets.

CD8 naive samples were obtained by positive selection for CCR7 among CD45RO-negative cells, yielding a CD45RA+CCR7+ population from which TemRA cells were excluded. Donors were healthy HIV-negative adults with no recently reported acute infections or vaccinations. Every donor was a Caucasian adult living in Nashville, Tennessee, USA. Blood was collected by leukapheresis, and PBMCs were isolated by Ficoll-Histopaque density gradient centrifugation and then cryopreserved in liquid nitrogen vapor phase. Purity and quantity of every magnetically sorted T cell population were checked by analytical flow cytometry. Each sorted fraction had its genomic DNA isolated and then quantified by UV absorbance on a Nanodrop 2000c.

The sequence links TRBV4-3 to TRBJ2-2, and the D gene may be TRBD2, 6 bases matching. This sequence was found in a man aged 18 to 29 in good health. The material sequenced was naive CD8+ T cells sorted from blood. The label giving this sample's cell subset or site can be read as: CD45RA+CCR7+. The CDR3 region has the sequence CASSQDPEGPGELFF. In nucleotide form, the sequence is TGCGCCAGCAGCCAAGATCCGGAGGGTCCCGGGGAGCTGTTTTTT.